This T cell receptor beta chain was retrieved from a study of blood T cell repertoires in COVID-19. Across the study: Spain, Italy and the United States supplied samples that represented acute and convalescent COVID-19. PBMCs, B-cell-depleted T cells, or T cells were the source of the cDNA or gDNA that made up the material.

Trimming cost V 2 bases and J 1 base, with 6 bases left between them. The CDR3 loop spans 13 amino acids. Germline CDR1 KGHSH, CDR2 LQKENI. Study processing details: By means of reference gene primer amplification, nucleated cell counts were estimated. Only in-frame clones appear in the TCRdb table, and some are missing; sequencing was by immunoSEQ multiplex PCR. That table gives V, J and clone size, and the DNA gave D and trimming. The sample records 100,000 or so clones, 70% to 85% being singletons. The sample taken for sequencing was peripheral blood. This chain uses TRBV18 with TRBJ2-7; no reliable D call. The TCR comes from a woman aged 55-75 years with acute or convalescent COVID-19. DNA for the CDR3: TGTGCCAGCTCACCAGAGGTTTCCTACGAGCAGTACTTC. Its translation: CASSPEVSYEQYF.